These 6 T cell receptor beta chains originate from one sample sequenced in a study of OX40 agonist ivuxolimab in advanced cancers. TCRdb's copy holds only in-frame clones and misses some; the assay was immunoSEQ multiplex PCR. In the table there are tens of thousands of clones, approximately 90% of which are singletons. This specimen consisted of CD4+ or CD8+ T cells sorted from blood, obtained in a trial of the OX40 agonist ivuxolimab. The receptors were gathered from an adult with an advanced solid tumor such as melanoma, head and neck, liver or kidney cancer.

This clone came up once. This chain connects TRBV2 to TRBJ2-6; maybe TRBD1 (7 bases). The CDR3 contains 16 residues. Germline CDR1 and CDR2: SNHLY and FYNNEI. With 8 bases removed from V and 1 base from J, the gap between germline ends came to 15 bases. The CDR3 region is CASGGGAVSGANVLTF. CDR3 DNA sequence: TGTGCCAGCGGAGGGGGCGCGGTGTCTGGGGCCAACGTCCTGACTTTC.

The chain carries TRBV7-8 and TRBJ2-2; TRBD2 might be the D (5 bases). The CDR3 is made up of 16 amino acids. CDR1 and CDR2 from the germline V gene are SGHVS and FQNEAQ. Trimming shortened V by 1 base and J by 0 bases, and 9 bases separated the two germline ends. CDR3 in amino acids: CASSLESGTNTGELFF. The CDR3 bases are TGTGCCAGCAGCTTAGAAAGCGGAACGAACACCGGGGAGCTGTTTTTT.

The gene calls are TRBV29-1 and TRBJ1-4; no clear D gene. The V gene lost 3 bases and the J gene lost 0 bases, with 2 bases spanning the gap. Germline CDR1 is SQVTM and CDR2 is ANQGSEA. This CDR3 region has 12 residues. In DNA, the CDR3 is TGCAGCGTTGAGTCAACTAATGAAAAACTGTTTTTT. Residues: CSVESTNEKLFF.

The chain is built from TRBV4-3 and TRBJ1-2; 11 bases align to TRBD1. The CDR3 runs to 15 residues. The germline gives CDR1 LGHNA, CDR2 YSLEER. J lost 2 bases, V lost 4 bases, and 3 bases had no gene match. The CDR3 DNA is TGCGCCAGCAGCCGGGACAGGGGGGGAAACTATGGCTACACCTTC. As protein: CASSRDRGGNYGYTF.

The chain is built from TRBV18 and TRBJ1-2, with D possibly being TRBD1 (5 bases). The CDR3 length is 16 residues. The V gene's germline CDR1 is KGHSH and CDR2 LQKENI. The V gene lost 1 base and the J gene lost 2 bases, with 14 bases spanning the gap. CDR3 amino acids: CASSPLGEGSNYGYTF. CDR3 coding DNA: TGTGCCAGCTCACCACTAGGGGAAGGAAGCAACTATGGCTACACCTTC.

The chain is built from TRBV2 and TRBJ2-1; 10 nucleotides agree with TRBD1. CDR3 length equals 15 residues. Per germline, CDR1 SNHLY and CDR2 FYNNEI. Trimming took 3 bases from V and 4 from J; bases not matched to a gene: 3. CDR3 sequence (DNA): TGTGCCAGCAGTGAGGAGGACAGGGGGTACAATGAGCAGTTCTTC. It specifies CASSEEDRGYNEQFF.